This TCR beta chain was sequenced during a study of vaccination effects on CD4 cells after COVID-19. Assay: immunoSEQ multiplex PCR; the TCRdb copy retains only in-frame clones and omits some. The sample lists about 74,000 clones; roughly three quarters were seen once. CD4+ T cell isolation took place after 10 days of culture. The germline V and J ends were trimmed by 10 bases and 1 base, with 16 bases remaining between them. CDR1 is SGHTA, CDR2 FQGNSA, per germline. This CDR3 spans 14 amino acids. Notes on this clone: No antigen is known for it.

The J gene is TRBJ2-5, the V gene TRBV7-2; D gene unclear. The sample consisted of CD4+ T cells from PBMCs cultured without peptide, taken before COVID-19 vaccination. The sequence was collected from a human donor who received a COVID-19 vaccine. This CDR3 is CATVPTSGQETQYF. CDR3 coding DNA: TGTGCCACCGTACCAACCAGTGGCCAAGAGACCCAGTACTTC.